Below are 20 T cell receptor beta chains sequenced from a single sample in a study of patients and donors after allogeneic stem cell transplantation. Using its own MiXCR run on the RT-PCR reads, TCRdb lists one record per CDR3 protein. The data hold around 200,000 distinct CDR3 sequences, with about 38% observed a single time. The sample consisted of blood, either unsorted or a sorted T cell fraction (not recorded which). These receptors all stem from a human donor who was either an allogeneic HSCT recipient or a stem cell or donor lymphocyte infusion donor (not recorded which). It is not recorded whose cells these are; they may come from a transplant donor.

Notes on this clonotype: An end of the junction does not agree with germline; a read error may underlie this. The CDR3 DNA reads TGTGCCAGCACCCCGGACGGCAGATGGGGTGGCTTCACCTTC. This encodes CASTPDGRWGGFTF. The chain couples TRBV28 to TRBJ1-2; D is ambiguous. The CDR3 spans 14 residues. The V gene's germline CDR1 is MDHEN and CDR2 SYDVKM.

The CDR3 coding sequence is TGTGCCAGCAGCCCCGAGAGGGAGACTGAAGCTTTCTTT. Protein product: CASSPERETEAFF. The gene calls are TRBV3-1 and TRBJ1-1; D not resolved. CDR3 length: 13 residues. V was clipped by 4 bases and J by 5 bases, with 11 bases between them. Per germline, CDR1 LGHDT and CDR2 YNNKEL (reference sequence).

This rearrangement joins TRBV5-5 to TRBJ1-2; maybe TRBD1 (6 bases). V lost 3 bases and J lost 3, with 9 bases in between. The CDR3 has 13 residues. Germline assignment: CDR1 SGHKS and CDR2 YYEKEE (reference sequence). DNA of the CDR3: TGTGCCAGCAGCTCAGGGGCCGACTATGGCTACACCTTC. Amino acids: CASSSGADYGYTF.

The rearrangement links TRBV6-2 or TRBV6-3 to TRBJ2-1; D is undetermined. This CDR3 has 14 amino acids. V lost 2 bases to trimming and J lost 4 bases, with 9 bases between them. CDR1 and CDR2 from the germline V gene are MNHEY and SVGEGT. The CDR3 spells CASSYAALYNEQFF. CDR3 sequence (DNA): TGTGCCAGCAGTTACGCGGCACTTTACAATGAGCAGTTCTTC.

The chain combines TRBV7-3 with TRBJ1-6, with D unclear. This CDR3 comprises 13 residues. V lost 8 bases to trimming and J lost 3 bases, with 8 bases between them. Germline lookup yields CDR1 SGHTA and CDR2 FQGTGA. The chain's CDR3 is CASGLSYNSPLHF. DNA of the CDR3: TGTGCCAGCGGGTTGAGCTATAATTCACCCCTCCACTTT.

The chain is built from TRBV28 and TRBJ1-2; D might be TRBD1 (6 bases). CDR3 size: 15 residues. The V and J ends lost 5 bases and 5 bases respectively, with 18 bases between them. CDR1 is MDHEN, CDR2 SYDVKM, per germline. CDR3 coding DNA: TGTGCCAGCAGTCCCCAGAAACGGACAGCGTATGGCTACACCTTC. This encodes CASSPQKRTAYGYTF.

This clonotype was observed a handful of times. The V call is TRBV6-1, the J call TRBJ1-3; D is possibly TRBD1 (5 bases). Germline V lookup: CDR1 MNHNS, CDR2 SASEGT. The CDR3 contains 14 residues. V gave up 8 bases and J gave up 4 bases, with 15 bases separating them. CDR3 amino acids: CASGRTLSGNTIYF. CDR3 DNA sequence: TGTGCCAGCGGCCGGACACTGTCCGGAAACACCATATATTTT.

The rearrangement uses TRBV3-1 and TRBJ2-1, with a possible D match to TRBD1 (5 bases). Germline CDR1 is LGHDT and CDR2 is YNNKEL (reference sequence). V lost 4 bases, J lost 5 bases, and 12 bases lay in between. The CDR3 contains 14 residues. The CDR3 nucleotides are TGTGCCAGCAGCCTTCTCGCAGGGCACAATGAGCAGTTCTTC. It specifies CASSLLAGHNEQFF.

The chain joins TRBV29-1 to TRBJ1-5; a weak D match, TRBD1 (6 bases). Germline V gene sequence: CDR1 SQVTM, CDR2 ANQGSEA. Trimming cost V 8 bases and J 7 bases, with 15 bases left between them. This CDR3 spans 12 amino acids. CDR3: CSTRDTGQPQHF. The DNA for the CDR3 is TGCAGCACCCGGGACACAGGGCAGCCCCAGCATTTT.

The table lists this clonotype with a few counts. V usage is TRBV7-3 and J usage is TRBJ2-1; D gene uncertain. The V end lost 5 bases, the J end lost 9 bases, and 14 bases lay between the germline ends. The length of the CDR3 is 13 residues. Per the germline V gene, CDR1 is SGHTA and CDR2 is FQGTGA. In nucleotides, the CDR3 is TGTGCCAGCAGCCCCCCGGCGCATGGTGAGCAGTTCTTC. Translation gives CASSPPAHGEQFF.

The table lists this clonotype with a few counts. This sequence joins TRBV7-8 and TRBJ1-5; D not certain. The CDR3 is 11 residues long. V was clipped by 3 bases and J by 6 bases, with 3 bases between them. Germline CDR1 and CDR2: SGHVS and FQNEAQ. CDR3 loop: CASSFGQPQHF. The CDR3 DNA sequence: TGTGCCAGCAGCTTCGGTCAGCCCCAGCATTTT.

Only a few counts were recorded for this clonotype. The chain couples TRBV3-1 to TRBJ1-5, with unresolved D. The CDR3 totals 13 residues. The germline V and J ends were trimmed by 1 base and 5 bases, with 6 bases remaining between them. CDR1 LGHDT and CDR2 YNNKEL come from the germline V gene (reference sequence). The CDR3 protein is CASSQAPDQPQHF. CDR3 nucleotide sequence: TGTGCCAGCAGCCAAGCGCCCGATCAGCCCCAGCATTTT.

CDR3 protein: CASSLVLVNTEAFF. CDR3 in DNA: TGTGCCAGCAGCTTAGTTCTGGTAAACACTGAAGCTTTCTTT. The chain is built from TRBV7-2 and TRBJ1-1, with D unresolved. Germline V lookup: CDR1 SGHTA, CDR2 FQGNSA. Trimming took off 1 base at V and 2 bases at J, with 8 bases between the two ends. The CDR3 spans 14 residues.

The chain couples TRBV3-1 to TRBJ2-5; D possibly matches TRBD1 or TRBD2 (5 bases each). V lost 2 bases, J lost 12 bases, and 19 bases lay in between. Germline V gives CDR1 LGHDT, CDR2 YNNKEL (reference sequence). The CDR3 is made up of 14 amino acids. The CDR3 reads CASSQLWASWGKYF. The CDR3 nucleotides read TGTGCCAGCAGCCAACTCTGGGCTAGCTGGGGGAAGTACTTC.

The rearrangement joins TRBV10-3 to TRBJ2-1; D unclear. The CDR3 length is 16 residues. Germline V lookup: CDR1 ENHRY, CDR2 SYGVKD. V was pared by 1 base and J by 5 bases, with 15 bases between. CDR3 in amino acids: CAISELGRDRNNEQFF. The CDR3 region has the DNA TGTGCCATCAGTGAGTTAGGAAGAGATCGAAACAATGAGCAGTTCTTC.

This rearrangement joins TRBV12-3 or TRBV12-4 to TRBJ1-5; D not certain. V was clipped by 6 bases and J by 5 bases, with 14 bases between them. The CDR3 runs 14 residues. DNA of the CDR3: TGTGCCAGCAGGAGAACGGAAAGTGATCAGCCCCAGCATTTT. Translation: CASRRTESDQPQHF.

The V call is TRBV5-1, the J call TRBJ2-1; the D is unclear. Per the germline V gene, CDR1 is SGHRS and CDR2 is YFSETQ. V shed 4 bases and J shed 4 bases, with 9 bases lying between them. The CDR3 has 13 residues. The CDR3 region has the DNA TGCGCCAGCAGCCCGATGGGTTACAATGAGCAGTTCTTC. This sequence encodes CASSPMGYNEQFF.

The rearrangement links TRBV4-1 to TRBJ1-2; tentatively, D is TRBD1 (5 bases). The CDR3 is made up of 15 amino acids. CDR1 is MGHRA and CDR2 is YSYEKL in the germline V gene. Trimming took off 1 base at V and 7 bases at J, with 16 bases between the two ends. The CDR3 DNA reads TGCGCCAGCAGCCAAGGGGGGACTGACCCCTTTGGCTACACCTTC. It codes for CASSQGGTDPFGYTF.

The CDR3 is CASSLDRARNYGYTF. The CDR3 DNA is TGTGCCAGCAGCTTAGACAGGGCCCGTAACTATGGCTACACCTTC. J is TRBJ1-2 and V is TRBV7-2, with TRBD1 as a possible D gene (6 bases). The CDR3 has 15 amino acids. Trimming cost V 1 base and J 1 base, with 10 bases left between them. Germline V lookup: CDR1 SGHTA, CDR2 FQGNSA.

This clonotype was detected only a few times. The chain uses TRBV12-3 or TRBV12-4 and TRBJ1-2; D might be TRBD1 (6 bases). The CDR3 is made up of 13 amino acids. The V and J ends lost 7 bases and 12 bases respectively, with 21 bases between them. The CDR3 DNA follows: TGTGCCAGCACCCTAACAGGGTCCGGAACTCACACCTTC. Translated, it gives CASTLTGSGTHTF.